This TCR beta chain comes out of a study of blood T cell repertoires in COVID-19. TCRdb keeps only in-frame clones here, not all; method: immunoSEQ multiplex PCR. This table has 350,000 to 400,000 clones, roughly 91% appearing once. This clone was recorded once. The germline V gene has CDR1 SGHNT and CDR2 YENEEA. V gave up 6 bases and J gave up 1 base, with 9 bases separating them. This CDR3 has 13 residues. Material for sequencing was PBMCs or T cells enriched from blood (not recorded which). The J gene is TRBJ1-1, the V gene TRBV11-3; D gene unclear. The sequence was obtained from a woman under 30 who had recovered from COVID-19. Written as DNA, the CDR3 is TGTGCCAGCAGTCTGACACCGAACACTGAAGCTTTCTTT. Its protein is CASSLTPNTEAFF.